This T cell receptor beta chain was recorded in a study of human T cells and chemical hapten exposure. The CDR3 loop spans 14 amino acids. Germline CDR1 and CDR2: SEHNR and FQNEAQ (reference sequence). V lost 6 bases and J 0 bases, leaving 12 bases between the germline ends. TCRdb analysed the 5' RACE reads with MiXCR anew, one entry per CDR3 protein. The data show 95,000 to 120,000 distinct CDR3 sequences, around a fifth seen once. Study outcomes and limitations: The study found that DPC sensitization did not change TCRs above 1 in 1000 frequency.

Concerning this clonotype itself: The antigen is not known.

Sequencing started from total RNA isolated from unfractionated whole blood. This clonotype was obtained from a human donor in good health. This sequence joins TRBV7-9 and TRBJ2-7; the D gene could be TRBD1 or TRBD2 (5 bases each). CDR3 nucleotides: TGTGCCAGCAGGCCCGGGACCAACTCCTACGAGCAGTACTTC. It translates to CASRPGTNSYEQYF.